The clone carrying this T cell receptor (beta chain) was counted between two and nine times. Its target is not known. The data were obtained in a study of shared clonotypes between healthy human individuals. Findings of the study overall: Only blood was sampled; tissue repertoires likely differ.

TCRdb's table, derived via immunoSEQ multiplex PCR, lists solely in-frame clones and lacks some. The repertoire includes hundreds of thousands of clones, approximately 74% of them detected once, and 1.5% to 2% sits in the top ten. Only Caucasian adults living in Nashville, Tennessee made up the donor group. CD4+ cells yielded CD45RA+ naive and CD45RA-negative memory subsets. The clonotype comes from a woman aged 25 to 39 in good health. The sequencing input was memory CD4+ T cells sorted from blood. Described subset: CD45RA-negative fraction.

CDR3 sequence (DNA): TGCGCCAGCAGCTTCGGGACAGGGGCCACCTACGAGCAGTACTTC. Encoded protein: CASSFGTGATYEQYF. The chain recombines TRBV5-1 with TRBJ2-7, with 10 nucleotides matching TRBD1. After removal of 2 bases from V and 2 bases from J, the junction contained 4 bases not matched to a gene. CDR1 is SGHRS and CDR2 is YFSETQ in the germline V gene. This CDR3 comprises 15 residues.